This T cell receptor beta chain was sequenced during a study of blood T cell repertoires in COVID-19. The overall study: The United States, Italy and Spain supplied acute and convalescent COVID-19 samples. From T cells, B-cell-depleted T cells, or PBMCs came the material, which was cDNA or gDNA.

The V gene end was trimmed by 0 bases and the J gene end by 2 bases; junction bases not matched to a gene: 8. The CDR3 has 17 residues. Germline CDR1 is SGHRS and CDR2 is YFSETQ. In the source study's methods: Reference gene primer amplification in the assay estimated nucleated cell counts. Libraries were prepared by immunoSEQ multiplex PCR; TCRdb keeps only in-frame clonotypes and omits some of them. Clone size and the V and J calls come from that table; the DNA yielded D and trimming. The repertoire has over 200,000 clones, approximately 88% of them found once; the top ten carry 0.7%. The sequence was obtained from a human donor in a cohort sampled during active COVID-19. V usage is TRBV5-1 and J usage is TRBJ1-2, with 9 bases fitting TRBD1. Sequenced: peripheral blood. The CDR3 DNA follows: TGCGCCAGCAGCTTGGGGACTCCGGGACAGGGCAACTATGGCTACACCTTC. This encodes CASSLGTPGQGNYGYTF. The full variable domain, with the rest looked up from reference TRBV5-1 and TRBJ1-2, is KAGVTQTPRYLIKTRGQQVTLSCSPISGHRSVSWYQQTPGQGLQFLFEYFSETQRNKGNFPGRFSGRQFSNSRSEMNVSTLELGDSALYLCASSLGTPGQGNYGYTFGSGTRLTVV.